Presented here are 32 T cell receptor beta chains from one specimen sequenced in a study of cytomegalovirus exposure and HLA in healthy donors. The PCR employed 60 Vbeta primers together with 13 Jbeta primers. Data came from immunoSEQ multiplex PCR; TCRdb stores just in-frame clones and leaves some out. In the table there are over 100,000 clones, under 85% of which are singletons. The sequencing sample was made of PBMCs. These receptors came from a woman in her forties or fifties in good health and CMV-seropositive.

The chain uses TRBV6-1 and TRBJ1-2; 10 positions match TRBD1. The CDR3 runs to 14 residues. The junction had 5 bases not matched to a gene; V was cut back by 6 bases and J by 4 bases. CDR1 is MNHNS, CDR2 SASEGT, per germline. The CDR3, as DNA: TGTGCCAGCAGGGGGACAGGGGAACCCTATGGCTACACCTTC. It codes for CASRGTGEPYGYTF.

The chain employs TRBV20-1 and TRBJ2-7, with D possibly TRBD1 on 6 matching bases. CDR3 length: 9 residues. Trimming took off 8 bases at V and 4 bases at J, with 6 bases between the two ends. In germline, CDR1 is DFQATT, CDR2 SNEGSKA (reference sequence). The CDR3 sequence is CSTGYEQYF. The CDR3 DNA follows: TGCAGTACAGGGTACGAGCAGTACTTC.

The V and J genes are TRBV27 and TRBJ2-1; TRBD2 aligns across 8 bases. Germline lookup yields CDR1 MNHEY and CDR2 SMNVEV (reference sequence). With V trimmed by 4 bases and J by 3 bases, 8 bases remained unmatched. The length of the CDR3 is 16 residues. DNA for the CDR3: TGTGCCAGCAGTTCCCCGGGGGGGGGCAGCTACAATGAGCAGTTCTTC. This codes for CASSSPGGGSYNEQFF.

The V and J genes are TRBV10-3 and TRBJ1-4; D is uncertain. The germline V and J ends were trimmed by 4 bases and 8 bases, with 17 bases remaining between them. The CDR3 is made up of 15 amino acids. Germline CDR1 is ENHRY and CDR2 is SYGVKD. The CDR3 protein is CAISGVPGSEEKLFF. The CDR3 DNA follows: TGTGCCATCAGTGGAGTGCCGGGGAGTGAGGAAAAACTGTTTTTT.

V is TRBV18 and J is TRBJ1-3, with no clear D. The CDR3 has 15 residues. CDR1 is KGHSH, CDR2 LQKENI, per germline. V was cut by 3 bases and J by 0 bases, with 9 bases left in between. CDR3 DNA: TGTGCCAGCTCACCCTTCCCGAGCTCTGGAAACACCATATATTTT. Its protein product is CASSPFPSSGNTIYF.

The chain has TRBV7-3 and TRBJ2-1, with D possibly being TRBD2 (5 bases). The CDR3 sequence is 13 residues long. Germline CDR1 and CDR2: SGHTA and FQGTGA. Trimming removed 2 bases from V and 10 bases from J, with 12 bases in between. This chain's CDR3 is CASSLSTRAEQFF. The CDR3 DNA follows: TGTGCCAGCAGCTTATCAACTAGAGCCGAGCAGTTCTTC. Supplemented by reference TRBV7-3 and TRBJ2-1, the full variable domain reads GAGVSQTPSNKVTEKGKYVELRCDPISGHTALYWYRQSLGQGPEFLIYFQGTGAADDSGLPNDRFFAVRPEGSVSTLKIQRTERGDSAVYLCASSLSTRAEQFFGPGTRLTVL.

This clone has more than one count but fewer than ten. The chain links TRBV10-3 to TRBJ2-2, with D maybe TRBD1 (9 bases). The CDR3 is made up of 18 amino acids. Trimming removed 6 bases at V and 0 bases at J, with 20 bases between. Germline values: CDR1 ENHRY, CDR2 SYGVKD. CDR3 loop: CAISAGTGTRPNTGELFF. In DNA form, the CDR3 reads TGTGCCATCAGCGCCGGGACAGGGACTAGGCCGAACACCGGGGAGCTGTTTTTT.

This clone has only a few counts. The chain recombines TRBV18 with TRBJ2-2; 8 positions agree with TRBD2. Germline CDR1 reads KGHSH; CDR2 reads LQKENI. CDR3 length equals 16 residues. The V segment lost 1 base and the J segment 2 bases; nucleotides outside the gene matches: 3. The CDR3 nucleotides read TGTGCCAGCTCACCACTCCGGGGGGGCAACACCGGGGAGCTGTTTTTT. This gives the protein CASSPLRGGNTGELFF.

This clone occurred once. The chain has TRBV5-4 and TRBJ2-5; D might be TRBD2 (6 bases). Germline V gene data show CDR1 as SGHNT and CDR2 as YYREEE (reference sequence). The V and J ends lost 3 bases and 3 bases respectively, with 12 bases between them. There are 14 residues in the CDR3. DNA for the CDR3: TGTGCCAGCAGCTCCGGGACTTCAAAAGAGACCCAGTACTTC. Protein: CASSSGTSKETQYF.

As for this clone: A junction boundary mismatches the germline segment, possibly from a read error. CDR3 loop: CAISGPEGVLTNGLTF. CDR3 nucleotides: TGTGCCATCAGTGGCCCAGAGGGAGTTCTCACCAACGGCCTGACTTTC. The chain uses TRBV10-3 and TRBJ2-6, with a possible D match to TRBD2 (5 bases). The CDR3 has 16 amino acids. The germline V gene encodes CDR1 ENHRY and CDR2 SYGVKD.

This clone has just a few counts. V is TRBV20-1 and J is TRBJ1-2; tentative D call: TRBD1 (5 bases). Germline V gene data show CDR1 as DFQATT and CDR2 as SNEGSKA (reference sequence). The V end lost 6 bases, the J end lost 1 base, and 6 bases lay between the germline ends. This CDR3 has 11 residues. The CDR3 here is CSADSNYGYTF. DNA for the CDR3: TGCAGTGCCGACAGTAACTATGGCTACACCTTC.

This clone came up once. The chain joins TRBV10-3 to TRBJ2-5; the match to TRBD1 covers 8 bases. CDR1 and CDR2 (germline): ENHRY, SYGVKD. The V and J ends lost 5 bases and 2 bases, in that order; junction bases with no gene match: 1. The CDR3 is 13 amino acids. The CDR3 loop is CAISTGGQETQYF. DNA of the CDR3: TGTGCCATCAGTACAGGGGGACAAGAGACCCAGTACTTC.

The chain is built from TRBV6-6 and TRBJ2-7, with D possibly matching TRBD2 (5 bases). Trimming shortened V by 6 bases and J by 3 bases, and 12 bases separated the two germline ends. CDR1 is MNHNY and CDR2 is SVGAGI in the germline V gene (reference sequence). The CDR3 extends over 13 amino acids. The CDR3 sequence is CASSRDEGYEQYF. In DNA, the CDR3 is TGTGCCAGCAGCCGTGACGAGGGCTACGAGCAGTACTTC.

The gene calls are TRBV11-2 and TRBJ2-6; possible D gene TRBD2, 5 bases. In germline, CDR1 is SGHAT, CDR2 FQNNGV. The CDR3 is made up of 17 amino acids. V lost 5 bases and J lost 3, with 17 bases in between. This chain's CDR3 is CASSTGLGQVGANVLTF. The CDR3 bases are TGTGCCAGCAGCACCGGACTGGGCCAGGTTGGGGCCAACGTCCTGACTTTC.

The rearrangement uses TRBV7-9 and TRBJ1-1, with D uncertain. This CDR3 is built from 15 residues. The germline V and J ends were trimmed by 2 bases and 0 bases, with 10 bases remaining between them. Looked up from germline, CDR1 is SEHNR and CDR2 is FQNEAQ (reference sequence). The CDR3 sequence is CASSLNSLMNTEAFF. CDR3 nucleotide sequence: TGTGCCAGCAGCTTAAATTCCCTTATGAACACTGAAGCTTTCTTT.

V is TRBV5-4 and J is TRBJ2-3; 7 bases align to TRBD1. Germline V lookup: CDR1 SGHNT, CDR2 YYREEE (reference sequence). With V trimmed by 3 bases and J by 0 bases, 4 bases remained unmatched. This CDR3 contains 15 residues. As DNA, the CDR3 is TGTGCCAGCAGCTCGGGACAGATCAGCACAGATACGCAGTATTTT. The encoded protein is CASSSGQISTDTQYF.

The gene calls are TRBV2 and TRBJ2-2; D call uncertain. Germline values: CDR1 SNHLY, CDR2 FYNNEI. The germline V and J ends were trimmed by 2 bases and 0 bases, with 10 bases remaining between them. The CDR3 is 16 residues long. The CDR3 loop reads CASSERSVSNTGELFF. CDR3 coding DNA: TGTGCCAGCAGTGAAAGAAGCGTATCGAACACCGGGGAGCTGTTTTTT.

The rearrangement uses TRBV19 and TRBJ2-2; D is possibly TRBD1 (5 bases). This CDR3 is built from 15 residues. Trimming shortened V by 5 bases and J by 4 bases, and 14 bases separated the two germline ends. Looked up from germline, CDR1 is LNHDA and CDR2 is SQIVND (reference sequence). The CDR3 region is CASSPRVRGTGELFF. CDR3 DNA: TGTGCCAGTAGTCCCAGGGTTAGAGGCACCGGGGAGCTGTTTTTT.

V is TRBV9 and J is TRBJ1-1, with D possibly TRBD1 on 5 matching bases. Germline CDR1 reads SGDLS; CDR2 reads YYNGEE. Trimming left V 0 bases short and J 4 bases short, with 10 bases between. The CDR3 is made up of 14 amino acids. The CDR3 DNA is TGTGCCAGCAGCGTAGAGGGGATCGGCACTGAAGCTTTCTTT. Its translation: CASSVEGIGTEAFF.

A note on this clone: The sample has other DNA sequences that encode this CDR3 too. The chain has TRBV5-5 and TRBJ1-5; 7 positions agree with TRBD1. The trim removed 0 bases at V and 4 bases at J, leaving 1 base unmatched. The germline CDR1 and CDR2 sequences are SGHKS and YYEKEE (reference sequence). The CDR3 has 14 amino acids. Here the CDR3 reads CASSLDRGNQPQHF. CDR3 DNA: TGTGCCAGCAGCTTGGACAGGGGAAATCAGCCCCAGCATTTT.

The rearrangement uses TRBV10-3 and TRBJ2-3; maybe TRBD1 (5 bases). The CDR3 is 14 residues long. V lost 8 bases, J lost 0 bases, and 12 bases lay in between. CDR1 and CDR2 (germline): ENHRY, SYGVKD. CDR3 residues: CAIRWGTSTDTQYF. The CDR3 coding sequence is TGTGCCATCCGATGGGGCACTAGCACAGATACGCAGTATTTT.

The chain carries TRBV7-9 and TRBJ1-1; no clear D gene. In germline, CDR1 is SEHNR, CDR2 FQNEAQ (reference sequence). The CDR3 is made up of 15 amino acids. V lost 5 bases and J lost 0, with 13 bases in between. As DNA, the CDR3 is TGTGCCAGCAGCCCCGGGAAGGGAATGAACACTGAAGCTTTCTTT. This gives the protein CASSPGKGMNTEAFF.

This chain links TRBV19 with TRBJ2-3, with 9 nucleotides matching TRBD1. The V and J ends lost 5 bases and 5 bases, in that order; junction bases with no gene match: 5. This CDR3 region has 14 residues. Germline CDR1 and CDR2: LNHDA and SQIVND (reference sequence). The DNA for the CDR3 is TGTGCCAGTAGTCTGGGACAGGGTCAAGATACGCAGTATTTT. Translated: CASSLGQGQDTQYF.

This clone was observed a few times. The J gene is TRBJ1-2, the V gene TRBV23-1; no definite D call. TRBV23-1 is assigned to the ORF class and has an uncertain function. V lost 2 bases and J 4 bases, leaving 17 bases between the germline ends. The CDR3 has 16 residues. The CDR3 DNA reads as TGCGCCAGCAGTCAACCCACGACCCCTGAGGGCTATGGCTACACCTTC. Encoded protein: CASSQPTTPEGYGYTF.

The chain links TRBV10-3 to TRBJ1-3; 7 bases line up with TRBD1. This CDR3 comprises 15 residues. Germline CDR1 reads ENHRY; CDR2 reads SYGVKD. V trimming: 6 bases; J trimming: 0 bases; junction bases outside the gene matches: 5. This CDR3 is CAIRRGQDSGNTIYF. DNA of the CDR3: TGTGCCATCAGGAGGGGGCAGGACTCTGGAAACACCATATATTTT.

The rearrangement links TRBV7-2 to TRBJ2-1, with a possible D match to TRBD2 (5 bases). This CDR3 region has 16 residues. With 3 bases removed from V and 0 bases from J, the gap between germline ends came to 12 bases. Looked up from germline, CDR1 is SGHTA and CDR2 is FQGNSA. As DNA, the CDR3 is TGTGCCAGCAGCTTCAAAGCGGCAAGCTCCTACAATGAGCAGTTCTTC. Encoded protein: CASSFKAASSYNEQFF.

The rearrangement uses TRBV27 and TRBJ1-1; maybe TRBD1 (6 bases). The CDR3 is 15 residues long. V dropped 4 bases and J dropped 1 base, with 13 bases sitting between them. From germline, CDR1 is MNHEY and CDR2 SMNVEV (reference sequence). The CDR3 loop is CASSSLGQSNTEAFF. For the CDR3, the DNA is TGTGCCAGCAGTTCTCTTGGACAGTCGAACACTGAAGCTTTCTTT.

The V gene is TRBV9, the J gene TRBJ1-6; D unresolved. Germline loops: CDR1 SGDLS, CDR2 YYNGEE. Trimming took 4 bases from V and 4 from J, leaving 9 bases between them. The CDR3 is 14 residues long. The CDR3 DNA is TGTGCCAGCAGCAGAGACACATATAATTCACCCCTCCACTTT. Its protein is CASSRDTYNSPLHF.

This chain joins TRBV6-1 and TRBJ1-6; tentatively, D is TRBD1 (6 bases). Trimming took 2 bases from V and 7 from J, leaving 15 bases between them. CDR1 and CDR2 (germline): MNHNS, SASEGT. The CDR3 length is 16 residues. CDR3 sequence reads: CASSEFGPGENSPLHF. The DNA for the CDR3 is TGTGCCAGCAGTGAATTTGGGCCAGGGGAGAATTCACCCCTCCACTTT.

The chain joins TRBV15 to TRBJ1-6, with TRBD1 as a possible D gene (6 bases). The CDR3 is 14 amino acids. Germline V lookup: CDR1 LNHNV, CDR2 YYDKDF (reference sequence). V was cut by 3 bases and J by 8 bases, with 11 bases left in between. CDR3 nucleotides: TGTGCCACCAGCAGCCGGGACATTTATTCACCCCTCCACTTT. Protein: CATSSRDIYSPLHF.

This clone was found a few times. The V gene is TRBV6-5, the J gene TRBJ1-5; the D gene is possibly TRBD1 (5 bases). With 6 bases removed from V and 3 bases from J, the gap between germline ends came to 15 bases. This CDR3 contains 15 residues. Germline CDR1 and CDR2: MNHEY and SVGAGI. The DNA for the CDR3 is TGTGCCAGCAGCCCCCTTGGGACTGCCAATCAGCCCCAGCATTTT. Its protein product is CASSPLGTANQPQHF.

The table lists this clone with a few counts. The genes are TRBV11-2 and TRBJ2-1; 10 bases are shared with TRBD2. Unmatched junction bases numbered 4, after V lost 2 bases and J lost 9 bases. This CDR3 spans 14 amino acids. Germline CDR1 reads SGHAT; CDR2 reads FQNNGV. In nucleotides, the CDR3 is TGTGCCAGCAGCTTAAGCGGGGGGGCTAGTGAGCAGTTCTTC. It yields the protein CASSLSGGASEQFF.